The 4 T cell receptor beta chains listed next were all sequenced from one sample in a study of blood T cells in healthy people across ages. Primed by a sample-barcoded 5' primer and a J-beta primer mix, a second PCR proceeded for 7 to 11 cycles. TCRdb fed the 5' RACE reads into MiXCR, producing one record per CDR3 protein. Here the sample spans roughly 2 million distinct CDR3 sequences, around 50% being singletons. Sequencing was performed on blood. These receptors were obtained from a middle-aged woman in good health.

The rearrangement uses TRBV7-2 and TRBJ2-7, with a tentative D call TRBD2 (5 bases). V lost 2 bases and J lost 1, with 12 bases in between. CDR1 SGHTA and CDR2 FQGNSA come from the germline V gene. CDR3 length: 15 residues. This CDR3 reads CASSLIGEISYEQYF. CDR3 sequence (DNA): TGTGCCAGCAGCTTAATCGGGGAAATTTCCTACGAGCAGTACTTC.

This clonotype was picked up a small number of times. The chain carries TRBV4-1 and TRBJ2-7, with D possibly matching TRBD1 (6 bases). The germline V gene encodes CDR1 MGHRA and CDR2 YSYEKL. The V end lost 0 bases, the J end lost 2 bases, and 17 bases lay between the germline ends. The CDR3 totals 17 residues. The CDR3 is CASSQDPNPRGPYEQYF. The DNA for the CDR3 is TGCGCCAGCAGCCAAGATCCGAATCCCAGGGGACCCTACGAGCAGTACTTC.

V gene TRBV28 combines with J gene TRBJ2-7; TRBD1 matches at 7 bases. The CDR3 sequence is 15 residues long. The germline V gene encodes CDR1 MDHEN and CDR2 SYDVKM. Trimming took 4 bases from V and 7 from J; bases not matched to a gene: 13. CDR3 in amino acids: CASSYAGTVYNEQYF. As DNA, the CDR3 is TGTGCCAGCAGTTACGCCGGGACAGTGTACAATGAGCAGTACTTC.

This clonotype has ten or more counts. The chain couples TRBV9 to TRBJ2-3; D gene unclear. Trimming took 0 bases from V and 1 from J, leaving 3 bases between them. Germline assignment: CDR1 SGDLS and CDR2 YYNGEE. The CDR3 consists of 13 residues. The CDR3, as DNA: TGTGCCAGCAGCGTAGAGGGCACAGATACGCAGTATTTT. Protein product: CASSVEGTDTQYF.